These 19 T cell receptor beta chains share one sample of origin, sequenced in a study of shared clonotypes between healthy human individuals. The table came from immunoSEQ multiplex PCR; TCRdb's copy has only in-frame clones and leaves some out. This sample has a few million clones, with 90% to 95% found just once. Sequencing was done on a sample of naive CD4+ T cells from PBMCs. Subset defined: CD45RA+ positively selected. The source of these receptors is a man between 18 and 35 years old in good health. Some clones in this sample may be carry-over from other donors' samples.

This chain uses TRBV10-1 with TRBJ1-2; TRBD1 might be the D (5 bases). Trimming stripped 3 bases from V and 7 bases from J, with 9 bases between. The CDR3 contains 12 residues. Germline-derived CDR1 and CDR2 are WNHNN and SYGVQD (reference sequence). CDR3 coding DNA: TGCGCCAGCAGTGACGAGGGGTCTGGCTACACCTTC. Translating it yields CASSDEGSGYTF.

The chain employs TRBV10-3 and TRBJ2-3, with a tentative D call TRBD1 (6 bases). The CDR3 consists of 15 residues. Deletions cut 4 bases from V and 5 bases from J, with 16 bases between. The V gene's germline CDR1 is ENHRY and CDR2 SYGVKD. The DNA of the CDR3 is TGTGCCATCAGTGCCGGACAGAGAGGGGGAGATACGCAGTATTTT. It encodes CAISAGQRGGDTQYF.

The table lists this clone with a count of one. The chain links TRBV5-8 to TRBJ1-2, with TRBD1 identical over 7 bases. Germline V CDR1 and CDR2: SGHTS, YDEGEE. Trimming cost V 0 bases and J 6 bases; bases outside gene matches: 8. CDR3 size: 15 residues. CDR3 DNA sequence: TGTGCCAGCAGCTTGGTCCCAGGGGGGACGGATGGCTACACCTTC. This translates into CASSLVPGGTDGYTF. Full variable domain (remainder filled in from reference TRBV5-8 and TRBJ1-2): EAGVTQSPTHLIKTRGQQATLRCSPISGHTSVYWYQQALGLGLQFLLWYDEGEERNRGNFPPRFSGRQFPNYSSELNVNALELEDSALYLCASSLVPGGTDGYTFGSGTRLTVV.

The rearrangement joins TRBV27 to TRBJ2-7; the D is unclear. The CDR3 has 15 residues. V dropped 1 base and J dropped 2 bases, with 12 bases sitting between them. Germline loops: CDR1 MNHEY, CDR2 SMNVEV (reference sequence). In nucleotides, the CDR3 is TGTGCCAGCAGTTTATATCCGGAGATGACCTACGAGCAGTACTTC. This sequence encodes CASSLYPEMTYEQYF.

The genes are TRBV5-1 and TRBJ2-3; TRBD1 aligns across 8 bases. CDR1 is SGHRS and CDR2 is YFSETQ in the germline V gene. The CDR3 consists of 17 residues. The junction had 12 bases not matched to a gene; V was cut back by 2 bases and J by 4 bases. CDR3 in DNA: TGCGCCAGCAGCTTTCGGACAGGGACGGTTGGGGCAGATACGCAGTATTTT. Amino acid sequence: CASSFRTGTVGADTQYF.

The chain employs TRBV5-1 and TRBJ2-3; D is ambiguous. CDR3 length: 14 amino acids. V dropped 4 bases and J dropped 1 base, with 10 bases sitting between them. CDR1 and CDR2 (germline): SGHRS, YFSETQ. The CDR3 reads CASSRTTGTDTQYF. In DNA form, the CDR3 reads TGCGCCAGCAGCCGAACTACAGGCACAGATACGCAGTATTTT.

This sequence joins TRBV10-3 and TRBJ2-3; 12 nucleotides align to TRBD2. V gave up 6 bases and J gave up 4 bases; unmatched junction bases: 8. Germline CDR1 is ENHRY and CDR2 is SYGVKD. The CDR3 covers 16 residues. The CDR3 region is CAIRQTSGSRADTQYF. For the CDR3, the DNA is TGTGCCATCAGACAGACTAGCGGGAGCCGGGCAGATACGCAGTATTTT.

Worth noting for this clone: At the DNA level, this CDR3 is encoded by other sequences in the same sample as well. This chain joins TRBV11-3 and TRBJ2-7; 7 bases are a match to TRBD2. CDR3 size: 12 residues. Germline loops: CDR1 SGHNT, CDR2 YENEEA. V trimming: 4 bases; J trimming: 5 bases; junction bases outside the gene matches: 2. Here the CDR3 DNA reads TGTGCCAGCAGCTCTGGGGGGGACGAGCAGTACTTC. Translated: CASSSGGDEQYF.

The rearrangement links TRBV9 to TRBJ1-2, with D hard to call. Germline CDR1 is SGDLS and CDR2 is YYNGEE. The CDR3 contains 16 residues. V was shortened by 4 bases and J by 2 bases, with 18 bases between the two germline ends. CDR3 loop: CASSPDVGRSNYGYTF. Written as DNA, the CDR3 is TGTGCCAGCAGCCCCGACGTCGGCAGATCAAACTATGGCTACACCTTC.

The V call is TRBV6-5, the J call TRBJ2-7; 9 positions agree with TRBD2. Germline values: CDR1 MNHEY, CDR2 SVGAGI. Losses at the gene ends were 3 bases for V and 6 bases for J; bases not matched to a gene: 9. CDR3 length: 15 residues. CDR3 coding DNA: TGTGCCAGCAGTTATACGGGCGGGAGGGCCAGCGAGCAGTACTTC. Translating it yields CASSYTGGRASEQYF.

This clone was counted a single time. J is TRBJ2-3 and V is TRBV1. TRBV1 is assigned pseudogene status. The CDR3 length is 13 residues. In DNA, the CDR3 is TGCACCAGCAGCCTCGAAAGGACAGATACGCAGTATTTT. This encodes CTSSLERTDTQYF.

The CDR3 region is CASSLEINTGELFF. The CDR3 nucleotides read TGCGCCAGCAGCTTGGAAATTAACACCGGGGAGCTGTTTTTT. The V and J genes are TRBV5-1 and TRBJ2-2; D is ambiguous. The V end lost 0 bases, the J end lost 2 bases, and 5 bases lay between the germline ends. Germline V gives CDR1 SGHRS, CDR2 YFSETQ. The CDR3 covers 14 residues.

The chain employs TRBV28 and TRBJ2-3; 10 bases map to TRBD2. The germline gives CDR1 MDHEN, CDR2 SYDVKM. With 7 bases clipped from V and 3 bases from J, the junction kept 13 bases outside the gene matches. The CDR3 consists of 17 residues. The CDR3 here is CASTLAGDWVRTDTQYF. As DNA, the CDR3 is TGTGCCAGCACCCTAGCGGGAGATTGGGTTCGGACAGATACGCAGTATTTT.

In DNA, the CDR3 is TGCGCCAGCAGTAGTGCAGGGACCTACGAGCAGTACTTC. Residues: CASSSAGTYEQYF. V and J are TRBV10-1 and TRBJ2-7; D is possibly TRBD1 (5 bases). The CDR3 totals 13 residues. CDR1 WNHNN and CDR2 SYGVQD come from the germline V gene (reference sequence). V was trimmed by 5 bases and J by 2 bases, leaving 10 bases between them.

This chain connects TRBV5-1 to TRBJ2-5; D tentatively fits TRBD1 or TRBD2 (5 bases each). The V and J ends lost 7 bases and 5 bases respectively, with 15 bases between them. The CDR3 has 13 amino acids. From germline, CDR1 is SGHRS and CDR2 YFSETQ. The CDR3 DNA reads TGCGCCAGCGCGAGAGGGGCCGAGGAGACCCAGTACTTC. Its translation is CASARGAEETQYF.

This clone was detected only once. The rearrangement uses TRBV4-1 and TRBJ2-1, with D possibly being TRBD2 (5 bases). Germline CDR1 is MGHRA and CDR2 is YSYEKL. The length of the CDR3 is 14 residues. The V gene lost 1 base and the J gene lost 2 bases, with 6 bases spanning the gap. The CDR3 sequence is CASSQGSAYNEQFF. The DNA of the CDR3 is TGCGCCAGCAGCCAAGGTAGCGCCTACAATGAGCAGTTCTTC.

The chain couples TRBV7-3 to TRBJ2-5; TRBD2 matches 7 bases. The CDR3 contains 13 residues. Germline CDR1 reads SGHTA; CDR2 reads FQGTGA. The ends lost 5 bases at V and 2 bases at J; junction bases unmatched: 2. The CDR3 reads CASSVLAQETQYF. DNA for the CDR3: TGTGCCAGCAGCGTACTAGCGCAAGAGACCCAGTACTTC.

The rearrangement links TRBV19 to TRBJ2-2, with TRBD2 matching over 9 bases. V shed 4 bases, J shed 2 bases, and the junction held 2 bases outside the gene matches. The CDR3 extends over 15 amino acids. Germline CDR1 is LNHDA and CDR2 is SQIVND (reference sequence). CDR3 nucleotides: TGTGCCAGTAGTAAGGGACTAGCAAACACCGGGGAGCTGTTTTTT. The encoded protein is CASSKGLANTGELFF.

This sequence joins TRBV7-3 and TRBJ1-5; D is unresolved. Between the trimmed V and J ends, which lost 5 bases and 3 bases, there was a span of 8 bases. This CDR3 has 13 amino acids. CDR1 is SGHTA, CDR2 FQGTGA, per germline. Written as DNA, the CDR3 is TGTGCCAGCAGCCTCCAACTCAATCAGCCCCAGCATTTT. Protein: CASSLQLNQPQHF.